The present entry profiles one T cell receptor (beta chain) with its context. No antigen is known for it. V lost 2 bases, J lost 8 bases, and 7 bases lay in between. Germline lookup yields CDR1 SGHTA and CDR2 FQGNSA. The CDR3 spans 12 residues. This sample is part of a study of post-analysis software for immune sequencing data. As for the study in general: The disease courses covered relapsing-remitting, secondary progressive and progressive-relapsing multiple sclerosis.

Study-level results: Normalized Chao1 diversity was significantly lower in multiple sclerosis patients than in controls. Strong co-clustering by F measure linked samples that shared a preparation batch. Patients used about 5 TRBV segments, including TRBV5-6, TRBV5-1 and TRBV20-1, more often than controls.

Sequencing libraries made from TCR beta cDNA carried unique molecular identifiers. TCRdb fed the PCR reads into MiXCR, producing one record per CDR3 protein. The data hold approximately 690,000 distinct CDR3 sequences, with roughly three fifths observed a single time. The chain carries TRBV7-2 and TRBJ2-4; D may correspond to TRBD1 or TRBD2 (5 bases each). Sequenced material: blood. This TCR came from a girl aged 2-9 years with multiple sclerosis. In DNA, the CDR3 is TGTGCCAGCAGCTTAATGGGGGACATTCAGTACTTC. As protein: CASSLMGDIQYF.